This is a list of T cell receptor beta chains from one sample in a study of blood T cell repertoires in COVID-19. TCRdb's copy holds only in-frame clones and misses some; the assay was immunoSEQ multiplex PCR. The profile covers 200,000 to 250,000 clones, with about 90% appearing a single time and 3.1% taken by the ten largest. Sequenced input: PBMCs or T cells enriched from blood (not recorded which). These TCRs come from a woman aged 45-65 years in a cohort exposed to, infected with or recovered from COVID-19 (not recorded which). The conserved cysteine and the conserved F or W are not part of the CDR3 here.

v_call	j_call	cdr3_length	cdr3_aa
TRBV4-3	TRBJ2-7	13	ASSQDRGLSYEQY
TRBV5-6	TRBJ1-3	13	ASSSGAFSGNTIY
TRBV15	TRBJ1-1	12	ATSRPGQGRLAF
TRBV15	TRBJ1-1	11	ATSTRGAIEAF
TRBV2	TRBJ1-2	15	ASSVAVVGGQNYGYT
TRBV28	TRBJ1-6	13	ASRGGVFSNSPLH
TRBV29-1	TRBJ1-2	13	SVGQGARTNYGYT
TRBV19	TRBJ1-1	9	ASSTTGRTF
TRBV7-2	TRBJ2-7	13	ASSLEPTISYEQY
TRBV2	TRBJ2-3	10	ASSGGTDTQY
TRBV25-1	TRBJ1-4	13	ASSQTGVTNEKLF
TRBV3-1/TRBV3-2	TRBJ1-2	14	ASSQDHRWGGYGYT
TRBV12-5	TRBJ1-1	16	ASGLVRTGGWFYTEAF
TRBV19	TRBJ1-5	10	ASSLTYQPQH
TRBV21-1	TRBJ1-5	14	ASSNKGVGEDQPQH
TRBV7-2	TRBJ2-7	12	ASRLGGGTYEQY
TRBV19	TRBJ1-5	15	ASAPGQGAHGNQPQH
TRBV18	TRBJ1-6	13	ASSPQGQDHSPLH
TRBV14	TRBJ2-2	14	ASSQGGGWGTGELF
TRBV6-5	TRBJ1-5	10	ASRGDYQPQH
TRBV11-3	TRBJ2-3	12	ASSLNSHTDTQY
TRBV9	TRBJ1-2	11	ASSVGQGDGYT
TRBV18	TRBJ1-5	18	ASSPIRVTGIVDGNQPQH
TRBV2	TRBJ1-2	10	ASTQGNYGYT
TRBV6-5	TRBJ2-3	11	ASSSQGTDTQY
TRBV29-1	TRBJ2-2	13	SVKLPGQRTGELF
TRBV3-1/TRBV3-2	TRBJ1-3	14	ASSPVPGDTGNTIY
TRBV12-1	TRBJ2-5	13	ASSLLAGLEETQY
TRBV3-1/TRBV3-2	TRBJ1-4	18	ASSQAPRQRLKATNEKLF
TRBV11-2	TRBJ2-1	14	ASSSRQSSGGPEQF
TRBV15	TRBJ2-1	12	ATTRDRVTNEQF
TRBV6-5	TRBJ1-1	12	ASYSTGVSTEAF
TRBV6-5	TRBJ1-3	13	ASSLSGITGNTIY